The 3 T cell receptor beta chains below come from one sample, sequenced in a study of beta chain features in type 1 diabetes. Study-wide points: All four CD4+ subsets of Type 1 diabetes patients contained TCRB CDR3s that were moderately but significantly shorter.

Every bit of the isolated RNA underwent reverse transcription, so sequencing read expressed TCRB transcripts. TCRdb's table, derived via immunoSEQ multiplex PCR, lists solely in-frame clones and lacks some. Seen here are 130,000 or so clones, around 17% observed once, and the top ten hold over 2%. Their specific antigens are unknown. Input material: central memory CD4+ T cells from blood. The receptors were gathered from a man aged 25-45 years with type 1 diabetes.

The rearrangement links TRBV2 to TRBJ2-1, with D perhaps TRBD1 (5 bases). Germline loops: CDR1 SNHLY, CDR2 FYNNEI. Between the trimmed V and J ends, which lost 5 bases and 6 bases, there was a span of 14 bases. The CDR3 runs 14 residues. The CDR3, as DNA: TGTGCCAGCAGTTTACTCCGGACACCCAATGAGCAGTTCTTC. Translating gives CASSLLRTPNEQFF.

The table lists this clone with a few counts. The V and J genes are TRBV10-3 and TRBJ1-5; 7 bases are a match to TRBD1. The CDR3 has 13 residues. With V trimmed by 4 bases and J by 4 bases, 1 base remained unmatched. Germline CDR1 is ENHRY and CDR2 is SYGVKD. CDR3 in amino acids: CAISVGQNQPQHF. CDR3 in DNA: TGTGCCATCAGTGTGGGACAGAATCAGCCCCAGCATTTT.

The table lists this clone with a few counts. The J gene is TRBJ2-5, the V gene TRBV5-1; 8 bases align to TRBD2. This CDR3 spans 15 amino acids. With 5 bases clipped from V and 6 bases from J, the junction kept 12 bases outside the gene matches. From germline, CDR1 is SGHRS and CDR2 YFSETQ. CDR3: CASSDSGASQQTQYF. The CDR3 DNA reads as TGCGCCAGCAGTGATAGCGGGGCCTCCCAGCAGACCCAGTACTTC.